This T cell receptor (beta chain) came from a study of cytomegalovirus exposure and HLA in healthy donors. This PCR relied on a set of 60 Vbeta primers and 13 Jbeta primers. Assay used: immunoSEQ multiplex PCR; TCRdb lists only in-frame clones, some missing. The sample records 170,000 or so clones, around 80% being singletons. Deletions cut 0 bases from V and 5 bases from J, with 14 bases between. The length of the CDR3 is 16 residues. The germline V gene has CDR1 SGHRS and CDR2 YFSETQ. Sequencing used PBMCs. V usage is TRBV5-1 and J usage is TRBJ2-2, with D perhaps matching TRBD1 (5 bases). The sequence came from a man in his thirties or forties in good health and CMV-seropositive. The CDR3, as DNA: TGCGCCAGCAGCTTGGTGGCCAGGGTGGGGACCGGGGAGCTGTTTTTT. Its protein product is CASSLVARVGTGELFF.